This entry lists 15 T cell receptor beta chains sequenced from one sample in a study of Graves' ophthalmopathy and Graves' hyperthyroidism. Transcripts of RNA were the source for amplifying TCR beta CDR3 regions. Scientists carried out first-round RT-PCR using HTBI primers and then a second-round multiplex PCR. TCRdb ran MiXCR on the multiplex PCR reads and lists one entry per CDR3 protein. Found here are almost 750,000 distinct CDR3 sequences, roughly 41% of them singletons; the top ten hold about 40%. The sequencing input was peripheral blood. All receptors come from an adult man with Graves' ophthalmopathy.

The chain has TRBV10-3 and TRBJ1-2, with D maybe TRBD1 (6 bases). The CDR3 has 15 amino acids. Looked up from germline, CDR1 is ENHRY and CDR2 is SYGVKD. V dropped 10 bases and J dropped 7 bases, with 25 bases sitting between them. CDR3 sequence: CASRLQGNRVGGYTF. In nucleotides, the CDR3 is TGTGCCAGCAGATTACAGGGTAATCGGGTCGGTGGCTACACCTTC.

Points on this clonotype: The CDR3 ends on some other residue instead of the conserved phenylalanine or tryptophan, so this is likely a read error. The DNA is omitted, as the CDR3 cannot be located on it reliably, and the CDR3 follows TCRdb's listing. CDR3 in amino acids: CASSPRGLA. The V call is TRBV7-9, the J call TRBJ2-2; the DNA was not used to check the table's D call, TRBD2. Germline V gene data show CDR1 as SEHNR and CDR2 as FQNEAQ (reference sequence). The CDR3 is 9 residues long, ends included.

The chain carries TRBV15 and TRBJ2-7; tentative D call: TRBD1 (6 bases). This CDR3 has 16 residues. Trimming pared 3 bases from V and 0 bases from J, leaving 15 bases between. The germline gives CDR1 LNHNV, CDR2 YYDKDF (reference sequence). The CDR3 protein is CATSRWGTPSSYEQYF. The CDR3 DNA reads as TGTGCCACCAGCAGGTGGGGGACACCCAGCTCCTACGAGCAGTACTTC.

The table lists this clonotype with a few counts. This rearrangement joins TRBV2 to TRBJ1-3; the match to TRBD1 covers 8 bases. Germline V lookup: CDR1 SNHLY, CDR2 FYNNEI. Losses at the gene ends were 5 bases for V and 2 bases for J; bases not matched to a gene: 8. There are 16 residues in the CDR3. The CDR3 is CASSLSSTGAGNTIYF. CDR3 coding DNA: TGTGCCAGCAGTTTATCCTCGACAGGGGCTGGAAACACCATATATTTT. The full variable domain, rest sourced from reference TRBV2 and TRBJ1-3, is EPEVTQTPSHQVTQMGQEVILRCVPISNHLYFYWYRQILGQKVEFLVSFYNNEISEKSEIFDDQFSVERPDGSNFTLKIRSTKLEDSAMYFCASSLSSTGAGNTIYFGEGSWLTVV.

J is TRBJ1-2 and V is TRBV7-2; 7 bases are a match to TRBD1. Germline V gene data show CDR1 as SGHTA and CDR2 as FQGNSA. This CDR3 contains 15 residues. V was pared by 5 bases and J by 3 bases, with 9 bases of the junction left unmatched. CDR3 sequence (DNA): TGTGCCAGCAGCCAAGCGGCAGGGGGTGACTATGGCTACACCTTC. Translating gives CASSQAAGGDYGYTF.

CDR3 sequence: CASSLVGLAGVYEQYF. CDR3 bases: TGTGCCAGCAGCTTAGTGGGACTAGCGGGTGTCTACGAGCAGTACTTC. V gene TRBV7-9 combines with J gene TRBJ2-7, with TRBD2 matching over 12 bases. The length of the CDR3 is 16 residues. The J segment lost 3 bases and the V segment lost 1 base, leaving 4 bases of the junction unmatched. Germline CDR1 SEHNR, CDR2 FQNEAQ (reference sequence).

V usage is TRBV11-1 and J usage is TRBJ2-7, with TRBD1 matching 8 bases. This CDR3 has 15 residues. V gave up 4 bases and J gave up 2 bases; unmatched junction bases: 7. Germline CDR1 reads SGHAT; CDR2 reads FQDESV (reference sequence). The CDR3 DNA reads as TGTGCCAGCAGCTCCACTGGGACAGGAGCCTACGAGCAGTACTTC. Protein product: CASSSTGTGAYEQYF.

V gene TRBV11-2 combines with J gene TRBJ1-3; no definite D call. With 5 bases removed from V and 0 bases from J, the gap between germline ends came to 14 bases. The CDR3 extends over 16 amino acids. CDR1 and CDR2 from the germline V gene are SGHAT and FQNNGV. The CDR3 region is CASSPPALISGNTIYF. CDR3 nucleotides: TGTGCCAGCAGCCCCCCCGCCTTAATCTCTGGAAACACCATATATTTT.

V gene TRBV9 combines with J gene TRBJ1-3; no clear D gene. The CDR3 spans 13 residues. V lost 6 bases to trimming and J lost 4 bases, with 11 bases between them. The germline CDR1 and CDR2 sequences are SGDLS and YYNGEE. As DNA, the CDR3 is TGTGCCAGCACAACCGACACCGGAAACACCATATATTTT. Residues: CASTTDTGNTIYF.

The rearrangement joins TRBV29-1 to TRBJ2-7, with D possibly matching TRBD1 (6 bases). Trimming shortened V by 7 bases and J by 6 bases, and 19 bases separated the two germline ends. Germline lookup yields CDR1 SQVTM and CDR2 ANQGSEA. CDR3 length equals 13 residues. CDR3 bases: TGCAGCGCGACGGACAGTAAAAGGGGCGAGCAGTACTTC. It is translated as CSATDSKRGEQYF.

This rearrangement joins TRBV25-1 to TRBJ1-6; D perhaps matches TRBD1 (5 bases). Germline V gene lookup returns CDR1 MGHDK and CDR2 SYGVNS. This CDR3 comprises 12 residues. Trimming stripped 7 bases from V and 7 bases from J, with 8 bases between. CDR3 nucleotides: TGTGCCAGCACAGGGACGAATTCACCCCTCCACTTT. As protein: CASTGTNSPLHF. The whole variable domain, filled in from reference TRBV25-1 and TRBJ1-6, reads EADIYQTPRYLVIGTGKKITLECSQTMGHDKMYWYQQDPGMELHLIHYSYGVNSTEKGDLSSESTVSRIRTEHFPLTLESARPSHTSQYLCASTGTNSPLHFGNGTRLTVT.

The J gene is TRBJ1-2, the V gene TRBV15, with unresolved D. This CDR3 region has 15 residues. Trimming removed 1 base from V and 1 base from J, with 10 bases in between. Germline-derived CDR1 and CDR2 are LNHNV and YYDKDF (reference sequence). In nucleotides, the CDR3 is TGTGCCACCAGCAGAGGGACGGCGAATAACTATGGCTACACCTTC. Translation: CATSRGTANNYGYTF.

The rearrangement links TRBV10-3 to TRBJ2-2, with D perhaps TRBD2 (6 bases). V shed 1 base and J shed 4 bases, with 7 bases lying between them. This CDR3 is 14 amino acids long. Looked up from germline, CDR1 is ENHRY and CDR2 is SYGVKD. CDR3 coding DNA: TGTGCCATCAGTGAGTTACTAGCCACCGGGGAGCTGTTTTTT. This gives the protein CAISELLATGELFF.

The chain joins TRBV20-1 to TRBJ2-7; TRBD2 agrees at 9 bases. The J call is doubtful: the DNA matches TRBJ2-5 better. Germline V gene data show CDR1 as DFQATT and CDR2 as SNEGSKA (reference sequence). The CDR3 has 13 residues. The CDR3 DNA follows: TGCAGTGATTCCAGCGGGGGGAGAGAGACCCAGTACTTC. Translation: CSDSSGGRETQYF.

A note on this clonotype: An end of the junction differs from the germline gene, which may be a read error. V usage is TRBV7-9 and J usage is TRBJ1-2; D is possibly TRBD1 (5 bases). The length of the CDR3 is 15 residues. CDR1 is SEHNR and CDR2 is FQNEAQ in the germline V gene (reference sequence). As DNA, the CDR3 is TGCGCCAGCAGCCAAGGTTTCGGGGCCGTCTATGGCTACACCTTC. The encoded protein is CASSQGFGAVYGYTF.